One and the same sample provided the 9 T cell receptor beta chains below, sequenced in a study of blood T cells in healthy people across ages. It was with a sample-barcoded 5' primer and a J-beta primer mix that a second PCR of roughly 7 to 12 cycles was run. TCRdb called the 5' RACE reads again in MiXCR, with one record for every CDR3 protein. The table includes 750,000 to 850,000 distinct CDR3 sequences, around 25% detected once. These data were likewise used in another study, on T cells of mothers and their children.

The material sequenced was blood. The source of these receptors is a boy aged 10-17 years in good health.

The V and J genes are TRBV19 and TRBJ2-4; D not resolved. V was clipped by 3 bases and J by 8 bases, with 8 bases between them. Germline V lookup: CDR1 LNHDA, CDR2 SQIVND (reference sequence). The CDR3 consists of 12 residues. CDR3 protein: CASSITEDIQYF. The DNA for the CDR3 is TGTGCCAGTAGTATTACAGAGGACATTCAGTACTTC.

CDR3 region: CASSPRDHYEQYF. CDR3 sequence (DNA): TGTGCCAGCAGCCCCCGGGACCACTACGAGCAGTACTTC. V and J are TRBV7-9 and TRBJ2-5; either TRBD1 or TRBD2 may fit D (5 bases each). TRBJ2-7 matches the DNA end more closely, so the J call is doubtful. The CDR3 has 13 amino acids. Germline CDR1 and CDR2: SEHNR and FQNEAQ (reference sequence).

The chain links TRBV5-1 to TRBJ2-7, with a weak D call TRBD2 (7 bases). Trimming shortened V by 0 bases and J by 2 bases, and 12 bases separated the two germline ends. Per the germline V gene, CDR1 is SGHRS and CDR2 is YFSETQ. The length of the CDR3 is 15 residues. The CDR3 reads CASSLGGGKTYEQYF. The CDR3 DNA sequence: TGCGCCAGCAGCTTGGGGGGGGGCAAGACCTACGAGCAGTACTTC.

CDR3 sequence (DNA): TGCAGCGTTGAAAGGGCAGAGGAGCTGTTTTTT. Its translation: CSVERAEELFF. J is TRBJ2-2 and V is TRBV29-1; no clear D. The CDR3 has 11 residues. The ends were cut back, 2 bases at V and 10 bases at J, with 8 bases in the middle. CDR1 and CDR2 from the germline V gene are SQVTM and ANQGSEA.

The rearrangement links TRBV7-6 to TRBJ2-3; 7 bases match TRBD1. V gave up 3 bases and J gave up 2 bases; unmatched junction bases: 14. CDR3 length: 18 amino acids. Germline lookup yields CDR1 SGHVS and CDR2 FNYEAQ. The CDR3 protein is CASSFRAGQVGTTDTQYF. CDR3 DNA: TGTGCCAGCAGCTTTAGAGCCGGACAGGTCGGAACCACAGATACGCAGTATTTT.

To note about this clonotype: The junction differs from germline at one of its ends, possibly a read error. In DNA, the CDR3 is TGTGCCAGTAATATAGATGGGGTGTTAGTCAGCAACAATGAGCAGTTCTTC. It codes for CASNIDGVLVSNNEQFF. The chain is built from TRBV19 and TRBJ2-1; D unclear. Germline CDR1 reads LNHDA; CDR2 reads SQIVND (reference sequence). The CDR3 totals 17 residues.

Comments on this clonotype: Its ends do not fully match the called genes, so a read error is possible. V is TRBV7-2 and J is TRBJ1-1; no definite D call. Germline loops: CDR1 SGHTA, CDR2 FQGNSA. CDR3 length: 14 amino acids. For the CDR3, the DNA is TGTGCCAGCAGCTTAGAGCAGGCGAACACTGAAACTTTCTTT. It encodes CASSLEQANTETFF.

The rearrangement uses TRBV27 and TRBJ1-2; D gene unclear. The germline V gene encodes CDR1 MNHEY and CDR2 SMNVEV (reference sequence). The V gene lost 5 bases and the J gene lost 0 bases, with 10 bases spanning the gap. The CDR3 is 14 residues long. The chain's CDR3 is CASSSARANYGYTF. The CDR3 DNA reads TGTGCCAGCAGTAGTGCGAGAGCTAACTATGGCTACACCTTC.

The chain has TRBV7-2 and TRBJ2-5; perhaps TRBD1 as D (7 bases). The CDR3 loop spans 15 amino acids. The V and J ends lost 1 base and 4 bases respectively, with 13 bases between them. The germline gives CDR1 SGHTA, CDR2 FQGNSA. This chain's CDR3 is CASSLGSQGGETQYF. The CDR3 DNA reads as TGTGCCAGCAGCTTAGGGTCCCAGGGGGGAGAGACCCAGTACTTC.